Detailed here is one TCR beta chain. The data originate from a study of control samples from healthy donors and cancer patients. Germline CDR1 MRHNA, CDR2 SNTAGT. V was shortened by 0 bases and J by 10 bases, with 9 bases between the two germline ends. This CDR3 is built from 12 residues. TCRdb's table, derived via immunoSEQ multiplex PCR, lists solely in-frame clones and lacks some. Among about 220,000 clones listed, around 94% were seen once. The gene calls are TRBV6-4 and TRBJ1-1; tentative D call: TRBD1 (5 bases). Specimen: blood. This sequence originates from a middle-aged man in good health. The CDR3 loop reads CASSDSRGGAFF. For the CDR3, the DNA is TGTGCCAGCAGTGACTCGCGTGGGGGAGCTTTCTTT.